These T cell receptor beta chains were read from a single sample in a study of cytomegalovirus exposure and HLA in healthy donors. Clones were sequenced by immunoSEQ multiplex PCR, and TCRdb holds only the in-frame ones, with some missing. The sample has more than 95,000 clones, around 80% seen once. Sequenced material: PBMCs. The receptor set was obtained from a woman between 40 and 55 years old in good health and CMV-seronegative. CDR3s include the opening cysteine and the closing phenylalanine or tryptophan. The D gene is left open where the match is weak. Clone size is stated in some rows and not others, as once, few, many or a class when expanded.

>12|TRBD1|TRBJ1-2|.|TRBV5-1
CASSRGQGPCTF
TGCGCCAGCAGCAGAGGACAGGGACCCTGCACCTTC
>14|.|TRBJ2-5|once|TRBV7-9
CASSFRGSQETQYF
TGTGCCAGCAGCTTCAGGGGCAGTCAAGAGACCCAGTACTTC
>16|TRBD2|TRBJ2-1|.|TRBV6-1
CASREPRTSGTGQQFF
TGTGCCAGCAGAGAACCCCGGACTAGCGGGACGGGGCAGCAGTTCTTC
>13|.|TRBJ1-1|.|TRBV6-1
CASSGAENTEAFF
TGTGCCAGCAGTGGCGCGGAAAACACTGAAGCTTTCTTT
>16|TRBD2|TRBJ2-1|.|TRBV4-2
CASSQDSGGASYEQFF
TGTGCCAGCAGCCAAGATTCGGGGGGGGCCAGCTATGAGCAGTTCTTC
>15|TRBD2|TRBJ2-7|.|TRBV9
CASSVGLALSYEQYF
TGTGCCAGCAGCGTAGGACTAGCGCTCTCCTACGAGCAGTACTTC
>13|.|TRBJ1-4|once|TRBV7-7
CASSLGRNEKLFF
TGTGCTAGCAGCTTGGGGAGAAATGAAAAACTGTTTTTT
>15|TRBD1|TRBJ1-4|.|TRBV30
CAWSRPGQVYEKLFF
TGTGCCTGGAGTCGCCCGGGACAGGTGTATGAAAAACTGTTTTTT
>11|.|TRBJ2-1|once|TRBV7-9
CALFVANEQFF
TGTGCCCTCTTCGTGGCCAATGAGCAGTTCTTC
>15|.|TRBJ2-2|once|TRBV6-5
CASSYDTAGTGELFF
TGTGCCAGCAGTTATGACACCGCGGGAACCGGGGAGCTGTTTTTT
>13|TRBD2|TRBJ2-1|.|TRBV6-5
CASKTSGYNEQFF
TGTGCCAGCAAGACTAGCGGTTACAATGAGCAGTTCTTC
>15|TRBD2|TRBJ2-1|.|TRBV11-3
CASSKLAGVMDEQFF
TGTGCCAGCAGCAAACTAGCGGGAGTCATGGATGAGCAGTTCTTC
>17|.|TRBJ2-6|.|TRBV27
CASSLNGRHSGANVPTF
TGTGCCAGCAGTTTAAATGGACGGCACTCTGGGGCCAACGTCCCGACTTTC
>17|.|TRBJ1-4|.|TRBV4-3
CASSQDRPTGPNEKLFF
TGCGCCAGCAGCCAAGATAGACCCACAGGACCTAATGAAAAACTGTTTTTT
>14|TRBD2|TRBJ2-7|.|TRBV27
CASSSGLAGAEQYF
TGTGCCAGCAGTTCCGGGCTAGCGGGAGCCGAGCAGTACTTC
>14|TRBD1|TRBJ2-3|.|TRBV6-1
CASSEGTGADTQYF
TGTGCCAGCAGTGAAGGGACAGGGGCAGATACGCAGTATTTT
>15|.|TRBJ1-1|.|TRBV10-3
CAISESSGLNTEAFF
TGTGCCATCAGTGAGTCGTCAGGCTTGAACACTGAAGCTTTCTTT
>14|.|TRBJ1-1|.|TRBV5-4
CASSPGVLNTEAFF
TGTGCCAGCAGCCCCGGAGTGTTGAACACTGAAGCTTTCTTT
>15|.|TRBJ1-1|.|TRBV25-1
CASSSPRGGDTEAFF
TGTGCCAGCAGTTCCCCGAGGGGGGGGGACACTGAAGCTTTCTTT
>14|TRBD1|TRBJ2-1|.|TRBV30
CAWSEGQPWGEQFF
TGTGCCTGGAGCGAGGGACAGCCCTGGGGTGAGCAGTTCTTC